The entry below describes one TCR beta chain. Using its own MiXCR run on the RACE reads, TCRdb lists one record per CDR3 protein. The sample carries about 110,000 distinct CDR3 sequences, roughly 11% recorded once. These data are taken from a study of human T cells and chemical hapten exposure. The V end was cut by 7 bases, the J end by 0 bases, with 13 bases between. Germline CDR1 and CDR2: SQVTM and ANQGSEA. CDR3 size: 14 residues. The time point: patch test 1, 2 weeks after DPC sensitization. Indicated treatment: therapeutic diphenylcyclopropenone sensitization with weekly scalp DPC. The material was whole blood, obtained in connection with sensitization to the hapten diphenylcyclopropenone (DPC). The chain employs TRBV29-1 and TRBJ1-5, with TRBD1 as a possible D gene (5 bases). This sequence was found in a middle-aged woman with alopecia areata. Some clones in this sample may be carry-over from other donors' samples. The chain's CDR3 is CSARGTNSNQPQHF. CDR3 DNA: TGCAGCGCTCGGGGCACCAATAGCAATCAGCCCCAGCATTTT.